This TCR beta chain was sequenced during a study of CD8 T cells in Susac syndrome. Whole-study context: The sequenced Susac syndrome patients included 5 or 6 who had clinically active disease and 8 or 9 who were in remission. Study observations and caveats: The authors found no clonal expansion in Susac syndrome CD4+ T cell repertoires.

The ends lost 5 bases at V and 12 bases at J; junction bases unmatched: 4. The CDR3 covers 12 residues. The V gene's germline CDR1 is SNHLY and CDR2 FYNNEI. Random hexamers were used to reverse transcribe the RNA input (about 0.45 to 1 ug). By means of immunoSEQ multiplex PCR, TCR beta CDR3 spanning 54 Vbeta and 13 Jbeta underwent amplification. TCRdb reanalysed the immunoSEQ multiplex PCR reads using MiXCR and keeps one entry per CDR3 protein. Of roughly 150,000 distinct CDR3 sequences listed, 85% to 95% are singletons. This clonotype has a handful of counts. Its antigen is unidentified. The rearrangement links TRBV2 to TRBJ2-1; 10 nucleotides agree with TRBD1. Material for sequencing was CD4+ T cells from PBMCs. The source of this sequence is a human donor with Susac syndrome. The CDR3 coding sequence is TGTGCCAGCAGTCCCTGGACAGGGGGGCAGTTCTTC. This sequence encodes CASSPWTGGQFF.